This is a list of T cell receptor beta chains from one sample in a study of T cell repertoires in cytomegalovirus infection. TCRdb processed the reads anew with MiXCR; each CDR3 protein has one entry. The sample contains about 770,000 distinct CDR3 sequences, about 28% of which appear only once. The antigens for these receptors are not known. The input for sequencing was cultured CD8+ T cells from PBMCs, taken from culture after CMV antigen stimulation. All receptors derive from a human donor in good health (CMV status not recorded). Some clones in this sample may be carry-over from other donors' samples. CDR3s include the opening cysteine and the closing phenylalanine or tryptophan.

TRBJ2-3,TRBV20-1,CSARPASDTQYF
TRBJ2-1,TRBV7-2,CASSLWTSEGNEQFF
TRBJ1-2,TRBV7-6,CASSLVTDGYTF
TRBJ1-1,TRBV6-1,CASSRTGWTEAFF
TRBJ1-1,TRBV4-1,CASSQVGDSNTEAFF
TRBJ2-7,TRBV6-6,CASSPFSLTSGGYEQYF
TRBJ1-1,TRBV10-3,CAISETQLGLGPEAFF
TRBJ2-5,TRBV7-9,CASSLIPGTTRETQYF
TRBJ2-5,TRBV9,CASSVQTSGGVQETQYF
TRBJ2-3,TRBV7-6,CASSTTSTDTQYF
TRBJ2-1,TRBV7-8,CASSLVRLAGESSYNEQFF
TRBJ2-5,TRBV27,CASSLTGTSGQETQYF
TRBJ2-7,TRBV7-7,CASSLALNYEQYF
TRBJ2-1,TRBV4-1,CASSPQRGGENEQFF
TRBJ2-4,TRBV6-6,CASSYGTSGVLNIQYF
TRBJ1-5,TRBV4-1,CASSQEGASNQPQHF
TRBJ2-3,TRBV6-2/TRBV6-3,CASSYMGTVGDTQYF
TRBJ2-4,TRBV5-6,CASSLGSGTYKNIQYF
TRBJ2-5,TRBV7-6,CASSLVQGTGGQETQYF
TRBJ2-1,TRBV20-1,CSARERGGGQGQFF
TRBJ1-1,TRBV19,CASSMTYSNTEAFF
TRBJ2-3,TRBV7-8,CASSPGKANPNTDTQYF
TRBJ1-5,TRBV20-1,CSARGVRAIPAYSNQPQHF
TRBJ2-1,TRBV7-6,CASSSLSGSSYNEQFF
TRBJ1-1,TRBV4-3,CASSPPGELNTEAFF
TRBJ2-5,TRBV7-2,CASSLGVLRGGQSGETQYF
TRBJ2-6,TRBV7-4,CASSSRDGPISGANVLTF
TRBJ2-7,TRBV27,CASSRDRGRGNEQYF
TRBJ2-3,TRBV6-2/TRBV6-3,CASSYPKEGGATDTQYF
TRBJ2-3,TRBV7-9,CASSVDSFSSTDTQYF
TRBJ2-5,TRBV6-5,CASSYGGGGGSPKETQYF
TRBJ1-5,TRBV4-3,CASSQGRRVDQPQHF
TRBJ2-4,TRBV6-4,CASSVTKSQAKNIQYF
TRBJ1-3,TRBV9,CASSVGGTGNTIYF
TRBJ2-6,TRBV7-4,CASSLETDSGANVLTF
TRBJ2-3,TRBV9,CASSVVTHPITDTQYF
TRBJ2-1,TRBV19,CASKVGGGSSYNEQFF
TRBJ2-3,TRBV6-6,CASSFRVDTQYF
TRBJ2-1,TRBV10-3,CAILGSSRDKGVNEQFF
TRBJ1-2,TRBV9,CASSVGGNAGYTF
TRBJ1-1,TRBV19,CASSINPTGTDTEAFF
TRBJ1-5,TRBV10-3,CAISESPTEYSNQPQHF
TRBJ1-2,TRBV6-5,CASSYSLFIGQSYGYTF
TRBJ2-7,TRBV12-3/TRBV12-4,CASSSRDRADYEQYF
TRBJ1-2,TRBV7-9,CASSSRGFYGYTF
TRBJ2-5,TRBV28,CASSGQGEKTQYF
TRBJ2-7,TRBV11-2,CASRSTDRALGYEQYF
TRBJ1-1,TRBV19,CASSPGEGALGAEAFF
TRBJ1-1,TRBV29-1,CSVFSTGKGDTEAFF
TRBJ2-5,TRBV9,CASSVVEQGLETQYF
TRBJ2-3,TRBV2,CASSGPLAGGLDTQYF